This T cell receptor beta chain came from a study of T cell changes during pregnancy in multiple sclerosis. Produced via immunoSEQ multiplex PCR; TCRdb's table is partial and in-frame only. The table lists 55,000 to 85,000 clones, around 92% of them singletons. The ends were cut back, 0 bases at V and 6 bases at J, with 15 bases in the middle. This CDR3 has 15 residues. Germline V gives CDR1 LGHNA, CDR2 YNFKEQ. The clonotype originates from a female donor with multiple sclerosis, enrolled in a pregnancy study. The material was peripheral blood, obtained after pregnancy. The chain joins TRBV4-2 to TRBJ2-7; D is perhaps TRBD1 (6 bases). The CDR3 protein is CASSQEPGTMIEQYF. CDR3 in DNA: TGTGCCAGCAGCCAAGAACCCGGGACAATGATCGAGCAGTACTTC.